What follows is one TCR beta chain and its context. These data belong to a study of T cells in Graves' hyperthyroidism and ophthalmopathy. TCR beta CDR3 region amplification was performed from RNA transcripts. Using the HTBI primer set, a first-round RT-PCR was run on the TCR CDR3. TCRdb redid the calling of the multiplex PCR reads with MiXCR, one entry per CDR3 protein. The sample records a few hundred thousand distinct CDR3 sequences, around 46% being singletons. The V and J ends lost 4 bases and 5 bases, in that order; junction bases with no gene match: 9. The germline CDR1 and CDR2 sequences are SGHTS and YDEGEE. The CDR3 is made up of 14 amino acids.

This sequence originates from a woman between 18 and 30 years old with Graves' hyperthyroidism. Sequenced material: peripheral blood or thyroid tissue (not recorded which). The chain is built from TRBV5-8 and TRBJ2-7; 7 bases map to TRBD1. CDR3 sequence: CASSPGQRGNEQYF. The CDR3 bases are TGTGCCAGCAGCCCGGGACAGAGAGGCAACGAGCAGTACTTC.